Below are 28 T cell receptor beta chains sequenced from a single sample in a study of blood T cell repertoires in COVID-19. Measured with immunoSEQ multiplex PCR; TCRdb has only the in-frame clones, and not every one. The sample has a few hundred thousand clones; about 82% are singletons. Specimen: peripheral blood. These receptors originate from a woman of 80 years or more with acute or convalescent COVID-19.

The J gene is TRBJ2-7, the V gene TRBV5-1, with 9 bases identical to TRBD1. The CDR3 runs to 15 residues. V dropped 4 bases and J dropped 0; count of bases not matched to a gene: 5. Germline values: CDR1 SGHRS, CDR2 YFSETQ. The CDR3 region is CASSPQGASSYEQYF. CDR3 bases: TGCGCCAGCAGCCCACAGGGGGCTTCCTCCTACGAGCAGTACTTC.

The chain has TRBV27 and TRBJ1-2, with TRBD1 identical over 7 bases. CDR3 size: 14 residues. Germline loops: CDR1 MNHEY, CDR2 SMNVEV (reference sequence). V lost 3 bases, J lost 2 bases, and 3 bases stayed unmatched. CDR3 residues: CASSLQGENYGYTF. CDR3 DNA sequence: TGTGCCAGCAGTTTGCAGGGGGAAAACTATGGCTACACCTTC.

The chain employs TRBV10-3 and TRBJ2-7; 9 nucleotides line up with TRBD1. Trimming removed 6 bases from V and 5 bases from J; junction bases left unmatched: 5. The CDR3 sequence is 13 residues long. The germline CDR1 and CDR2 sequences are ENHRY and SYGVKD. CDR3 sequence reads: CAIREQGADEQYF. Written as DNA, the CDR3 is TGTGCCATCAGAGAACAGGGGGCGGACGAGCAGTACTTC.

The chain carries TRBV11-2 and TRBJ1-2; TRBD1 matches at 9 bases. This CDR3 has 16 amino acids. The junction had 8 bases not matched to a gene; V was cut back by 2 bases and J by 4 bases. Germline assignment: CDR1 SGHAT and CDR2 FQNNGV. CDR3 DNA: TGTGCCAGCAGCTTACATACCCTGGGACAGGGCTATGGCTACACCTTC. This encodes CASSLHTLGQGYGYTF. Drawing the rest from reference TRBV11-2 and TRBJ1-2, the complete variable domain is EAGVAQSPRYKIIEKRQSVAFWCNPISGHATLYWYQQILGQGPKLLIQFQNNGVVDDSQLPKDRFSAERLKGVDSTLKIQPAKLEDSAVYLCASSLHTLGQGYGYTFGSGTRLTVV.

The V and J genes are TRBV9 and TRBJ1-4; D gene ambiguous. V lost 1 base, J lost 4 bases, and 11 bases lay in between. This CDR3 is built from 15 residues. The germline V gene has CDR1 SGDLS and CDR2 YYNGEE. CDR3 sequence (DNA): TGTGCCAGCAGCGTAAGCCCCCTGAGTAATGAAAAACTGTTTTTT. It codes for CASSVSPLSNEKLFF. Full variable domain (missing parts from reference TRBV9 and TRBJ1-4): DSGVTQTPKHLITATGQRVTLRCSPRSGDLSVYWYQQSLDQGLQFLIQYYNGEERAKGNILERFSAQQFPDLHSELNLSSLELGDSALYFCASSVSPLSNEKLFFGSGTQLSVL.

The chain employs TRBV5-1 and TRBJ2-7, with D maybe TRBD2 (6 bases). Germline V gene lookup returns CDR1 SGHRS and CDR2 YFSETQ. This CDR3 comprises 15 residues. Trimming took 7 bases from V and 3 from J, leaving 20 bases between them. The CDR3 nucleotides are TGCGCCAGCGCCGGGGGATCCGAAACCCTCTACGAGCAGTACTTC. Translating it yields CASAGGSETLYEQYF.

The gene calls are TRBV3-1 (or the pseudogene TRBV3-2) and TRBJ2-1; D uncertain. Trimming removed 0 bases at V and 7 bases at J, with 10 bases between. The V gene's germline CDR1 is LGHDT and CDR2 YNNKEL (reference sequence). There are 14 residues in the CDR3. CDR3 nucleotide sequence: TGTGCCAGCAGCCAAGATCCAGCGCGGAATGAGCAGTTCTTC. Translation gives CASSQDPARNEQFF.

The gene calls are TRBV7-9 and TRBJ1-2; D not resolved. The CDR3 has 13 amino acids. Germline V gene lookup returns CDR1 SEHNR and CDR2 FQNEAQ (reference sequence). V was trimmed by 5 bases and J by 5 bases, leaving 12 bases between them. DNA for the CDR3: TGTGCCAGCAGCCCGCCGCAGATTTATGGCTACACCTTC. This translates into CASSPPQIYGYTF.

V is TRBV6-6 and J is TRBJ2-2; 10 bases agree with TRBD2. Per germline, CDR1 MNHNY and CDR2 SVGAGI (reference sequence). This CDR3 spans 15 amino acids. The junction had 8 bases not matched to a gene; V was cut back by 7 bases and J by 6 bases. The CDR3 nucleotides are TGTGCCAGCAATGTAGAACTAGCGGGGCCCGGGGAGCTGTTTTTT. It specifies CASNVELAGPGELFF.

The J gene is TRBJ2-1, the V gene TRBV28; D remains ambiguous. Trimming stripped 11 bases from V and 0 bases from J, with 17 bases between. Germline V gene data show CDR1 as MDHEN and CDR2 as SYDVKM. CDR3 size: 15 residues. The CDR3 loop reads CAARAGFFSYNEQFF. The CDR3 DNA is TGTGCCGCCAGAGCCGGGTTCTTCTCCTACAATGAGCAGTTCTTC.

The gene calls are TRBV7-3 and TRBJ2-1; 15 bases line up with TRBD2. Germline CDR1 is SGHTA and CDR2 is FQGTGA. The CDR3 has 20 residues. The junction had 10 bases not matched to a gene; V was cut back by 1 base and J by 3 bases. In DNA, the CDR3 is TGTGCCAGCAGCTTAAGTGGGACTAGCGGGAGGTCCAGTCTCTACAATGAGCAGTTCTTC. Its translation: CASSLSGTSGRSSLYNEQFF.

The V call is TRBV5-1, the J call TRBJ2-1; 7 positions match TRBD1. Germline V lookup: CDR1 SGHRS, CDR2 YFSETQ. V shed 5 bases and J 7 bases; nucleotides not matched to a gene: 12. CDR3 length: 15 residues. In DNA, the CDR3 is TGCGCCAGCAGTTTGAGACAGGGAGAAAGGAATGAGCAGTTCTTC. This translates into CASSLRQGERNEQFF.

The gene calls are TRBV7-2 and TRBJ1-2; 10 bases align to TRBD1. The CDR3 totals 15 residues. Germline V gene sequence: CDR1 SGHTA, CDR2 FQGNSA. The V gene end was trimmed by 5 bases and the J gene end by 4 bases; junction bases not matched to a gene: 7. CDR3 sequence: CASSGGTGVGYGYTF. As DNA, the CDR3 is TGTGCCAGCAGCGGAGGGACAGGGGTCGGCTATGGCTACACCTTC.

The V call is TRBV11-3, the J call TRBJ2-7; 7 nucleotides align to TRBD2. Germline loops: CDR1 SGHNT, CDR2 YENEEA. The CDR3 is 14 amino acids. Trimming took 6 bases from V and 7 from J; bases not matched to a gene: 12. CDR3 loop: CASRLTGTTGEQYF. CDR3 sequence (DNA): TGTGCCAGCAGGCTTACCGGGACTACCGGTGAGCAGTACTTC.

The V gene is TRBV27, the J gene TRBJ2-3, with 7 bases that match TRBD2. CDR3 length: 15 amino acids. From germline, CDR1 is MNHEY and CDR2 SMNVEV (reference sequence). Trimming took 3 bases from V and 2 from J; bases not matched to a gene: 5. CDR3 residues: CASSLGGSPTDTQYF. CDR3 sequence (DNA): TGTGCCAGCAGTTTGGGCGGGAGCCCCACAGATACGCAGTATTTT.

The genes are TRBV18 and TRBJ2-7; 8 bases line up with TRBD1. V was clipped by 6 bases and J by 3 bases; unmatched bases: 7. CDR1 and CDR2 from the germline V gene are KGHSH and LQKENI. This CDR3 has 14 residues. DNA of the CDR3: TGTGCCAGCTCGGCTGACAGGGGAGACTACGAGCAGTACTTC. Encoded protein: CASSADRGDYEQYF.

The V gene is TRBV28, the J gene TRBJ2-1; 7 bases fit TRBD2. The CDR3 has 14 residues. V lost 3 bases to trimming and J lost 4 bases; unmatched junction nucleotides: 3. Per the germline V gene, CDR1 is MDHEN and CDR2 is SYDVKM. CDR3 sequence reads: CASSFGGGYNEQFF. CDR3 nucleotides: TGTGCCAGCAGTTTTGGGGGGGGATACAATGAGCAGTTCTTC.

This clone was observed a handful of times. This CDR3 reads CASSSHRDSNYEQYF. The CDR3 DNA sequence: TGTGCCAGCAGCTCTCACCGGGACAGTAACTACGAGCAGTACTTC. V gene TRBV7-6 combines with J gene TRBJ2-7, with 7 bases fitting TRBD1. V lost 4 bases and J lost 3; bases outside the gene matches: 9. The germline V gene has CDR1 SGHVS and CDR2 FNYEAQ. The CDR3 has 15 amino acids.

The chain couples TRBV9 to TRBJ1-6; 7 bases match TRBD1. The CDR3 totals 16 residues. V gave up 3 bases and J gave up 6 bases; unmatched junction bases: 9. Germline CDR1 SGDLS, CDR2 YYNGEE. The CDR3 DNA is TGTGCCAGCAGCGCCGATCCGGGACAGTTTAATTCACCCCTCCACTTT. This gives the protein CASSADPGQFNSPLHF.

The chain recombines TRBV4-2 with TRBJ1-2; maybe TRBD1 (6 bases). The germline V gene encodes CDR1 LGHNA and CDR2 YNFKEQ. Between the trimmed V and J ends, which lost 4 bases and 0 bases, there was a span of 15 bases. The CDR3 consists of 16 residues. This CDR3 reads CASSLEAAGANYGYTF. The DNA for the CDR3 is TGTGCCAGCAGCCTAGAGGCCGCAGGGGCTAACTATGGCTACACCTTC.

This clone was seen a few times. This rearrangement joins TRBV6-6 to TRBJ1-1, with D perhaps matching TRBD1 (5 bases). V shed 7 bases and J shed 12 bases, with 24 bases lying between them. Per the germline V gene, CDR1 is MNHNY and CDR2 is SVGAGI (reference sequence). The length of the CDR3 is 14 residues. CDR3 region: CASTAQRPSGWTFF. CDR3 DNA: TGTGCCAGCACCGCCCAGAGGCCTTCAGGGTGGACTTTCTTT.

The V gene is TRBV6-1, the J gene TRBJ1-4, with 7 bases that match TRBD1. The V segment lost 3 bases and the J segment 8 bases; nucleotides outside the gene matches: 6. The CDR3 has 14 amino acids. Germline CDR1 and CDR2: MNHNS and SASEGT. In DNA form, the CDR3 reads TGTGCCAGCAGTGACGACAGGGTTTGGGAAAAACTGTTTTTT. Its protein is CASSDDRVWEKLFF.

J is TRBJ1-2 and V is TRBV6-4; the match to TRBD1 covers 10 bases. This CDR3 region has 13 residues. The germline gives CDR1 MRHNA, CDR2 SNTAGT. V lost 3 bases and J lost 8; bases outside the gene matches: 3. Here the CDR3 reads CASSDQGQGGYTF. CDR3 DNA: TGTGCCAGCAGTGATCAGGGACAGGGGGGCTACACCTTC.

The V call is TRBV4-3, the J call TRBJ2-7, with 9 bases lining up with TRBD1. V lost 1 base, J lost 4 bases, and 17 bases stayed unmatched. Germline V gives CDR1 LGHNA, CDR2 YSLEER. This CDR3 comprises 19 residues. For the CDR3, the DNA is TGCGCCAGCAGCCAAGCGCTTGGTTCTGCTGGGACAGGGTATTACGAGCAGTACTTC. Translating it yields CASSQALGSAGTGYYEQYF.

The chain joins TRBV5-1 to TRBJ2-3, with no clear D. The CDR3 extends over 15 amino acids. CDR1 and CDR2 (germline): SGHRS, YFSETQ. The ends were cut back, 4 bases at V and 2 bases at J, with 14 bases in the middle. CDR3 sequence (DNA): TGCGCCAGCAGCCCCCGCCTAATGAACACAGATACGCAGTATTTT. Protein: CASSPRLMNTDTQYF.

V and J are TRBV6-1 and TRBJ2-3, with D hard to call. The CDR3 spans 14 residues. CDR1 is MNHNS and CDR2 is SASEGT in the germline V gene. The ends were cut back, 1 base at V and 0 bases at J, with 5 bases in the middle. The CDR3 loop reads CASSEVYSTDTQYF. The CDR3 coding sequence is TGTGCCAGCAGTGAAGTTTATAGCACAGATACGCAGTATTTT.

This chain links TRBV29-1 with TRBJ1-3; D is possibly TRBD1 (6 bases). Per the germline V gene, CDR1 is SQVTM and CDR2 is ANQGSEA. CDR3 length: 14 amino acids. V was trimmed by 4 bases and J by 3 bases, leaving 13 bases between them. CDR3 sequence: CSVATGLFGNTIYF. CDR3 DNA sequence: TGCAGCGTTGCGACAGGACTTTTTGGAAACACCATATATTTT.

The chain recombines TRBV19 with TRBJ2-1; possible D gene TRBD1, 6 bases. The CDR3 extends over 14 amino acids. V gave up 6 bases and J gave up 4 bases, with 13 bases separating them. The germline gives CDR1 LNHDA, CDR2 SQIVND (reference sequence). The CDR3 bases are TGTGCCAGTAGCTCGGCAGGGGCGTACAATGAGCAGTTCTTC. Protein: CASSSAGAYNEQFF. Complete variable domain (other parts from reference TRBV19 and TRBJ2-1): DGGITQSPKYLFRKEGQNVTLSCEQNLNHDAMYWYRQDPGQGLRLIYYSQIVNDFQKGDIAEGYSVSREKKESFPLTVTSAQKNPTAFYLCASSSAGAYNEQFFGPGTRLTVL.